A single sample is the source of the 5 T cell receptor beta chains below, sequenced in a study of T cell repertoires in cytomegalovirus infection. TCRdb re-called the reads with MiXCR, one entry per CDR3 protein. The sample lists 650,000 to 850,000 distinct CDR3 sequences, just under 30% occurring once. No cognate antigen is known for these TCRs. The material sequenced was cultured CD8+ T cells from PBMCs, taken from culture after CMV antigen stimulation. Receptors were obtained from a human donor in good health (CMV status not recorded). Some clones in this sample may be carry-over from other donors' samples.

This clonotype has only a few counts. This chain joins TRBV10-2 and TRBJ1-1; D not resolved. V was shortened by 8 bases and J by 1 base, with 5 bases between the two germline ends. Looked up from germline, CDR1 is WSHSY and CDR2 is SAAADI. This CDR3 has 11 amino acids. CDR3 loop: CASETNTEAFF. CDR3 nucleotide sequence: TGCGCCAGCGAGACGAACACTGAAGCTTTCTTT.

This clonotype has more than one count but fewer than ten. CDR3 protein: CASSYQGAYNEQFF. The DNA for the CDR3 is TGTGCCAGCAGTTATCAGGGGGCCTACAATGAGCAGTTCTTC. The chain couples TRBV6-2 or TRBV6-3 to TRBJ2-1, with 7 bases lining up with TRBD1. This CDR3 is built from 14 residues. The V gene's germline CDR1 is MNHEY and CDR2 SVGEGT. The V and J ends lost 3 bases and 2 bases, in that order; junction bases with no gene match: 1.

This clonotype showed up just a few times. The chain is built from TRBV7-9 and TRBJ1-2, with 9 positions matching TRBD1. The CDR3 runs 16 residues. CDR1 is SEHNR, CDR2 FQNEAQ, per germline (reference sequence). The V gene end was trimmed by 1 base and the J gene end by 0 bases; junction bases not matched to a gene: 3. This CDR3 reads CASSLVGTGTNYGYTF. Here the CDR3 DNA reads TGTGCCAGCAGCTTAGTTGGGACAGGGACTAACTATGGCTACACCTTC.

The chain links TRBV7-9 to TRBJ1-1; no definite D call. V was cut by 4 bases and J by 8 bases, with 14 bases left in between. From germline, CDR1 is SEHNR and CDR2 FQNEAQ (reference sequence). CDR3 length equals 13 residues. CDR3: CASSSTVNGEAFF. CDR3 nucleotide sequence: TGTGCCAGCAGCTCTACTGTGAACGGGGAAGCTTTCTTT.

V and J are TRBV13 and TRBJ2-3; TRBD1 or TRBD2 may be the D gene (6 bases each). Trimming took 6 bases from V and 5 from J, leaving 12 bases between them. Germline values: CDR1 PRHDT, CDR2 FYEKMQ (reference sequence). The CDR3 has 13 amino acids. CDR3: CASRPGGGDTQYF. In nucleotides, the CDR3 is TGTGCCAGCAGACCAGGAGGGGGAGATACGCAGTATTTT.